The TCR beta chain described here comes from a study of blood T cell repertoires in COVID-19. Libraries were prepared by immunoSEQ multiplex PCR; TCRdb keeps only in-frame clonotypes and omits some of them. The sample lists 80,000 to 85,000 clones; roughly 88% were seen once. The source is a woman older than 75 with acute or convalescent COVID-19. The sample comprised peripheral blood.

The CDR3 sequence: CASSRLQGRTEAFF. The CDR3 coding sequence is TGTGCCAGCAGTCGCTTACAGGGGAGGACTGAAGCTTTCTTT. The chain couples TRBV13 to TRBJ1-1; TRBD1 aligns across 7 bases. Germline CDR1 PRHDT, CDR2 FYEKMQ (reference sequence). The CDR3 covers 14 residues. V was pared by 6 bases and J by 5 bases, with 9 bases of the junction left unmatched.